This passage covers 25 T cell receptor beta chains from one sample sequenced in a study of OX40 agonist ivuxolimab in advanced cancers. TCRdb keeps only in-frame clones here, not all; method: immunoSEQ multiplex PCR. The profile covers about 80,000 clones, with over 75% appearing a single time and less than 0.25% taken by the ten largest. The specimen comprised CD4+ or CD8+ T cells sorted from blood, sampled in a trial of the OX40 agonist ivuxolimab. These receptors were collected from an adult with an advanced solid tumor such as melanoma, head and neck, liver or kidney cancer.

The chain joins TRBV5-4 to TRBJ1-2; D is unresolved. The CDR3 covers 14 residues. The germline CDR1 and CDR2 sequences are SGHNT and YYREEE (reference sequence). The V end lost 4 bases, the J end lost 8 bases, and 18 bases lay between the germline ends. The CDR3 nucleotides are TGTGCCAGCAGCCCCTCCCTTACATTCCCCGGCTACACCTTC. Residues: CASSPSLTFPGYTF. The full variable domain, rest sourced from reference TRBV5-4 and TRBJ1-2, is ETGVTQSPTHLIKTRGQQVTLRCSSQSGHNTVSWYQQALGQGPQFIFQYYREEENGRGNFPPRFSGLQFPNYSSELNVNALELDDSALYLCASSPSLTFPGYTFGSGTRLTVV.

The chain has TRBV11-3 and TRBJ2-1; D is ambiguous. The germline V gene has CDR1 SGHNT and CDR2 YENEEA. This CDR3 comprises 16 residues. The V gene lost 3 bases and the J gene lost 3 bases, with 15 bases spanning the gap. The CDR3 loop is CASSFGLGHNYNEQFF. The CDR3 region has the DNA TGTGCCAGCAGCTTCGGGTTAGGCCATAACTACAATGAGCAGTTCTTC.

The chain employs TRBV15 and TRBJ2-3; D is ambiguous. CDR3 length equals 15 residues. V was trimmed by 1 base and J by 2 bases, leaving 10 bases between them. Germline V gene lookup returns CDR1 LNHNV and CDR2 YYDKDF (reference sequence). This chain's CDR3 is CATSRVGETTDTQYF. The CDR3 DNA reads TGTGCCACCAGCAGAGTTGGGGAAACCACAGATACGCAGTATTTT.

CDR3 DNA: TGCGCCAGCAGCTTTACGCCCGATCAGAGCGCTGAAGCTTTCTTT. Translated, it gives CASSFTPDQSAEAFF. V gene TRBV5-1 combines with J gene TRBJ1-1; D is undetermined. Germline V gives CDR1 SGHRS, CDR2 YFSETQ. V lost 2 bases to trimming and J lost 6 bases, with 17 bases between them. The CDR3 has 15 amino acids.

The V and J genes are TRBV5-6 and TRBJ2-5, with TRBD1 as a possible D gene (5 bases). The CDR3 runs 14 residues. The V and J ends lost 0 bases and 1 base respectively, with 7 bases between them. Germline V lookup: CDR1 SGHDT, CDR2 YYEEEE. The CDR3 DNA is TGTGCCAGCAGCTTGGGACAGATCCAAGAGACCCAGTACTTC. This encodes CASSLGQIQETQYF.

This clone appeared once. The rearrangement uses TRBV9 and TRBJ2-3, with D maybe TRBD1 (6 bases). The CDR3 totals 18 residues. Trimming left V 3 bases short and J 0 bases short, with 20 bases between. Germline V CDR1 and CDR2: SGDLS, YYNGEE. CDR3 loop: CASSARPRQVNSTDTQYF. Here the CDR3 DNA reads TGTGCCAGCAGCGCCAGACCAAGACAGGTGAATAGCACAGATACGCAGTATTTT.

The chain carries TRBV10-2 and TRBJ2-5; D tentatively fits TRBD1 or TRBD2 (5 bases each). Germline V CDR1 and CDR2: WSHSY, SAAADI. The CDR3 consists of 13 residues. V lost 9 bases to trimming and J lost 7 bases, with 18 bases between them. The CDR3 here is CASRDADKSTQYF. The CDR3 nucleotides read TGCGCCAGTAGGGACGCCGACAAATCGACCCAGTACTTC.

The CDR3 region has the DNA TGTGCCAGCAGCTACAGGCAGGGCTACGAGCAGTACTTC. It yields the protein CASSYRQGYEQYF. The genes are TRBV27 and TRBJ2-7; D is perhaps TRBD1 (5 bases). Trimming took off 6 bases at V and 3 bases at J, with 12 bases between the two ends. The CDR3 spans 13 residues. The germline gives CDR1 MNHEY, CDR2 SMNVEV (reference sequence).

This sequence joins TRBV7-6 and TRBJ2-1, with 9 bases aligning to TRBD2. This CDR3 contains 14 residues. The ends lost 5 bases at V and 5 bases at J; junction bases unmatched: 4. Germline lookup yields CDR1 SGHVS and CDR2 FNYEAQ. CDR3 amino acids: CASSRLAAHNEQFF. CDR3 DNA sequence: TGTGCCAGCAGCCGACTAGCGGCACACAATGAGCAGTTCTTC.

J is TRBJ2-3 and V is TRBV5-1, with TRBD2 as a possible D gene (5 bases). Trimming removed 10 bases at V and 0 bases at J, with 12 bases between. Germline CDR1 and CDR2: SGHRS and YFSETQ. This CDR3 spans 13 amino acids. CDR3 loop: CAPRGKSTDTQYF. The CDR3 coding sequence is TGCGCCCCGCGAGGGAAGAGCACAGATACGCAGTATTTT.

V gene TRBV5-1 combines with J gene TRBJ2-1, with D unclear. Germline V gene lookup returns CDR1 SGHRS and CDR2 YFSETQ. Trimming shortened V by 4 bases and J by 12 bases, and 11 bases separated the two germline ends. The CDR3 length is 11 residues. The CDR3 is CASSGPFVQFF. The CDR3 coding sequence is TGCGCCAGCAGCGGACCCTTCGTGCAGTTCTTC.

The rearrangement links TRBV7-9 to TRBJ1-2; 9 nucleotides line up with TRBD1. Germline lookup yields CDR1 SEHNR and CDR2 FQNEAQ (reference sequence). V shed 5 bases and J 6 bases; nucleotides not matched to a gene: 13. CDR3 length: 16 residues. DNA of the CDR3: TGTGCCAGCAGCGCGGGACAGGGCATCACTAGGGATGGCTACACCTTC. This sequence encodes CASSAGQGITRDGYTF.

This chain connects TRBV6-1 to TRBJ1-1, with D hard to call. CDR3 length equals 11 residues. The germline V gene has CDR1 MNHNS and CDR2 SASEGT. V was pared by 6 bases and J by 3 bases, with 5 bases between. Here the CDR3 reads CASRGDTEAFF. The CDR3 coding sequence is TGTGCCAGCAGGGGAGACACTGAAGCTTTCTTT.

This clone has only one observation. The genes are TRBV5-5 and TRBJ1-5, with 11 positions matching TRBD1. Looked up from germline, CDR1 is SGHKS and CDR2 is YYEKEE (reference sequence). V gave up 0 bases and J gave up 6 bases; unmatched junction bases: 2. This CDR3 region has 15 residues. The CDR3 spells CASSLVGTGGQPQHF. CDR3 DNA sequence: TGTGCCAGCAGCTTGGTAGGGACAGGGGGTCAGCCCCAGCATTTT.

This clone was observed a single time. J is TRBJ2-5 and V is TRBV5-1; 16 bases match TRBD2. The trim removed 3 bases at V and 5 bases at J, leaving 10 bases unmatched. This CDR3 has 18 amino acids. CDR1 SGHRS and CDR2 YFSETQ come from the germline V gene. The CDR3 reads CASSSGTSGRALRETQYF. Here the CDR3 DNA reads TGCGCCAGCAGCTCAGGGACTAGCGGGAGGGCCTTGAGGGAGACCCAGTACTTC. The whole variable domain, filled in from reference TRBV5-1 and TRBJ2-5, reads KAGVTQTPRYLIKTRGQQVTLSCSPISGHRSVSWYQQTPGQGLQFLFEYFSETQRNKGNFPGRFSGRQFSNSRSEMNVSTLELGDSALYLCASSSGTSGRALRETQYFGPGTRLLVL.

This rearrangement joins TRBV11-2 to TRBJ2-3; 9 bases fit TRBD2. V lost 3 bases, J lost 4 bases, and 5 bases stayed unmatched. This CDR3 spans 15 amino acids. The germline CDR1 and CDR2 sequences are SGHAT and FQNNGV. CDR3 in amino acids: CASSFPSGAADTQYF. The CDR3 nucleotides read TGTGCCAGCAGCTTCCCTAGCGGGGCGGCAGATACGCAGTATTTT.

This clone has just one count. V gene TRBV14 combines with J gene TRBJ2-6; D is perhaps TRBD1 (5 bases). The CDR3 is 15 amino acids. Germline values: CDR1 SGHDN, CDR2 FVKESK. Trimming took off 5 bases at V and 0 bases at J, with 8 bases between the two ends. The CDR3 is CASSGANSGANVLTF. The CDR3 DNA reads TGTGCCAGCAGCGGGGCCAACTCTGGGGCCAACGTCCTGACTTTC.

This clone appeared a single time. The chain joins TRBV6-5 to TRBJ1-3; D remains ambiguous. The ends were cut back, 2 bases at V and 9 bases at J, with 5 bases in the middle. This CDR3 region has 11 residues. Germline CDR1 and CDR2: MNHEY and SVGAGI. CDR3 residues: CASSYDVTIYF. CDR3 DNA sequence: TGTGCCAGCAGTTACGACGTCACCATATATTTT.

V is TRBV11-3 and J is TRBJ2-7, with D maybe TRBD1 (5 bases). Germline lookup yields CDR1 SGHNT and CDR2 YENEEA. The CDR3 sequence is 14 residues long. Trimming cost V 7 bases and J 1 base, with 14 bases left between them. The CDR3 coding sequence is TGTGCCAGCAAGCAGGAGACAGTATCCTACGAGCAGTACTTC. This codes for CASKQETVSYEQYF.

The chain recombines TRBV15 with TRBJ1-2; TRBD1 might be the D (6 bases). The V end lost 0 bases, the J end lost 3 bases, and 11 bases lay between the germline ends. The germline gives CDR1 LNHNV, CDR2 YYDKDF (reference sequence). The CDR3 is 15 amino acids. CDR3 nucleotides: TGTGCCACCAGCAGAGATAAAGGGGGTGACTATGGCTACACCTTC. It is translated as CATSRDKGGDYGYTF.

The chain combines TRBV7-9 with TRBJ1-2; D possibly corresponds to TRBD1 (5 bases). Trimming took 8 bases from V and 2 from J, leaving 9 bases between them. Looked up from germline, CDR1 is SEHNR and CDR2 is FQNEAQ (reference sequence). The CDR3 is made up of 12 amino acids. The CDR3 is CASETENYGYTF. CDR3 sequence (DNA): TGTGCCAGCGAGACAGAAAACTATGGCTACACCTTC.

CDR3 bases: TGCAGCGGCCGGGGGGCCGGGACTAGTAACTACAATGAGCAGTTCTTC. This sequence encodes CSGRGAGTSNYNEQFF. The V gene is TRBV29-1, the J gene TRBJ2-1; TRBD2 agrees at 8 bases. Per the germline V gene, CDR1 is SQVTM and CDR2 is ANQGSEA. The J segment lost 3 bases and the V segment lost 7 bases, leaving 14 bases of the junction unmatched. The CDR3 length is 16 residues.

This sequence joins TRBV10-3 and TRBJ2-1, with TRBD2 matching 11 bases. V was clipped by 4 bases and J by 4 bases; unmatched bases: 3. Germline-derived CDR1 and CDR2 are ENHRY and SYGVKD. The CDR3 contains 15 residues. The CDR3 reads CAISAGTSGYNEQFF. The CDR3 region has the DNA TGTGCCATCAGTGCCGGGACTAGCGGTTACAATGAGCAGTTCTTC.

This clone was seen only a few times. The chain's CDR3 is CASSAWTGSSGANVLTF. The CDR3 nucleotides are TGTGCCAGCAGTGCTTGGACAGGAAGCTCTGGGGCCAACGTCCTGACTTTC. The chain recombines TRBV28 with TRBJ2-6; 7 positions agree with TRBD1. The CDR3 runs to 17 residues. The V gene end was trimmed by 5 bases and the J gene end by 0 bases; junction bases not matched to a gene: 7. From germline, CDR1 is MDHEN and CDR2 SYDVKM.

The table lists this clone with a count of one. The V call is TRBV28, the J call TRBJ2-7, with TRBD1 matching over 9 bases. The germline V gene has CDR1 MDHEN and CDR2 SYDVKM. The V segment lost 7 bases and the J segment 6 bases; nucleotides outside the gene matches: 10. The CDR3 runs to 14 residues. The CDR3 protein is CASNEQGASREQYF. The CDR3 DNA reads TGTGCCAGCAATGAACAGGGGGCTTCTCGCGAGCAGTACTTC.